The present T cell receptor beta chain was sequenced within a study of cytotoxic CD8 clonotypes in ibrutinib-treated CLL. Whole-study context: Across samples, productive templates numbered more than 200,000 and productive rearrangements reached 75,000 to 100,000 on average.

V lost 9 bases, J lost 5 bases, and 17 bases lay in between. CDR3 length: 14 residues. Germline CDR1 and CDR2: LNHDA and SQIVND (reference sequence). Data came from immunoSEQ multiplex PCR; TCRdb stores just in-frame clones and leaves some out. The sample yields roughly 200,000 clones, around 75% seen once. Points from the study as a whole: Clonality, elevated at ibrutinib response, dropped back toward baseline at progression. Baseline values of clonality outstripped age-matched healthy donors and followed circulating CD8+ T-cell counts.

A word on this clone: Antigen specificity is unknown.

The material sequenced was PBMCs, taken after 12 months of ibrutinib treatment. The TCR originated in a human donor with chronic lymphocytic leukemia. The J gene is TRBJ1-5, the V gene TRBV19; no reliable D call. The DNA of the CDR3 is TGTGCCAGCCGGTCGGCAGGCGGCTATCAGCCCCAGCATTTT. The encoded protein is CASRSAGGYQPQHF.